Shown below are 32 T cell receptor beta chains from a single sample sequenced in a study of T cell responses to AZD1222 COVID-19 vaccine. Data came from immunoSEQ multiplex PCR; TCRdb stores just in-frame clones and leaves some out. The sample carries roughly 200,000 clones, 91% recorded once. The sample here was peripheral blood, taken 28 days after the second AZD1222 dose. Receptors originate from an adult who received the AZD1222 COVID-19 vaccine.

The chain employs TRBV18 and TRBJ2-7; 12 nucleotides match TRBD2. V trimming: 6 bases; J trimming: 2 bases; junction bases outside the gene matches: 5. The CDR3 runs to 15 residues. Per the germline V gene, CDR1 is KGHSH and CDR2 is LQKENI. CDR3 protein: CASSPSSGRAYEQYF. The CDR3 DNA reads TGTGCCAGCTCTCCCTCTAGCGGGAGGGCCTACGAGCAGTACTTC. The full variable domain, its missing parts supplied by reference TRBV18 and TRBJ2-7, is NAGVMQNPRHLVRRRGQEARLRCSPMKGHSHVYWYRQLPEEGLKFMVYLQKENIIDESGMPKERFSAEFPKEGPSILRIQQVVRGDSAAYFCASSPSSGRAYEQYFGPGTRLTVT.

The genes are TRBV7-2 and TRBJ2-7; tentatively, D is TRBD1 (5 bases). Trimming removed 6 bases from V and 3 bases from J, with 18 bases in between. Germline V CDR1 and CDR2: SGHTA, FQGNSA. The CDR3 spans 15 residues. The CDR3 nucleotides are TGTGCCAGCAGTCGACCGCAGGGATCGATCTACGAGCAGTACTTC. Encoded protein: CASSRPQGSIYEQYF.

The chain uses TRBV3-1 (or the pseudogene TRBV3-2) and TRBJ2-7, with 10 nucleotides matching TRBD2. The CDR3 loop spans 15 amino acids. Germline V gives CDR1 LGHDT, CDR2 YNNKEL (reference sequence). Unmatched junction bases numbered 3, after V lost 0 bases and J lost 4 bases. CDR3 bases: TGTGCCAGCAGCCAAGAAGCGGGAGGGCCTTACGAGCAGTACTTC. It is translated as CASSQEAGGPYEQYF.

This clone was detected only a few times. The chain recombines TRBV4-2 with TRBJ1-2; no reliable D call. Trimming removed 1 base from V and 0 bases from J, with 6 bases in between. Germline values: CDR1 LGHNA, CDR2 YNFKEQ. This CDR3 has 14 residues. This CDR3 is CASSQAGANYGYTF. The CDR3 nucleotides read TGTGCCAGCAGCCAAGCTGGGGCTAACTATGGCTACACCTTC.

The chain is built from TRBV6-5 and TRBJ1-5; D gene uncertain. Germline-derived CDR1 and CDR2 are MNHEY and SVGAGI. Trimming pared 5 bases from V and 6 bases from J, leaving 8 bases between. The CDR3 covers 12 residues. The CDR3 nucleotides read TGTGCCAGCAGTCAACCCCCTCAGCCCCAGCATTTT. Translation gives CASSQPPQPQHF.

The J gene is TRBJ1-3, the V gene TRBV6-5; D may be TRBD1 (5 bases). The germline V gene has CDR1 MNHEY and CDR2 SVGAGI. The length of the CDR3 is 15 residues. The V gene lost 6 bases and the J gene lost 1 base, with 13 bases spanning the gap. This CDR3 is CASSRGSKSGNTIYF. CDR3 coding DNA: TGTGCCAGCAGCCGGGGGTCCAAATCTGGAAACACCATATATTTT.

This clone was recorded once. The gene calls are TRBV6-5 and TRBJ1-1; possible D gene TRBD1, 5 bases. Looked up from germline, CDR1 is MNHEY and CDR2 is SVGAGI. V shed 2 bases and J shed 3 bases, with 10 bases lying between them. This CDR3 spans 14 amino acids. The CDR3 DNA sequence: TGTGCCAGCAGTTACGATCAGGGAGACACTGAAGCTTTCTTT. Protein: CASSYDQGDTEAFF.

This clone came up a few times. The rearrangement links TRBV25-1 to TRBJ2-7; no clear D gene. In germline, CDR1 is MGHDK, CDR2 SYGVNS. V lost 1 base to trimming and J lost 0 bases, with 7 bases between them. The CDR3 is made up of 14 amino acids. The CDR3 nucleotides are TGTGCCAGCAGTGAATCGGGCCGCTCCTACGAGCAGTACTTC. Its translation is CASSESGRSYEQYF.

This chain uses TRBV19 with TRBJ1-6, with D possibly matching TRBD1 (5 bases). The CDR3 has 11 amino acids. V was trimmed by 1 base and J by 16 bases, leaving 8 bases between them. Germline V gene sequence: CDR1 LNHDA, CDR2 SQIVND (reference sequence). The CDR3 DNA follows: TGTGCCAGTAGTATAGGACAGCGACTCCACTTT. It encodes CASSIGQRLHF.

CDR3 region: CASSYRRLAANTGELFF. For the CDR3, the DNA is TGTGCCAGCAGTTACCGGAGACTAGCGGCCAACACCGGGGAGCTGTTTTTT. The J gene is TRBJ2-2, the V gene TRBV27, with 9 bases matching TRBD2. In germline, CDR1 is MNHEY, CDR2 SMNVEV (reference sequence). The trim removed 4 bases at V and 2 bases at J, leaving 8 bases unmatched. The CDR3 extends over 17 amino acids.

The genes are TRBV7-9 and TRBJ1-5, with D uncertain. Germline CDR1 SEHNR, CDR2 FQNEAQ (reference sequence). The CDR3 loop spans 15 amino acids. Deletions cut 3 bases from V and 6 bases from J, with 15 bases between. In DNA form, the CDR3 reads TGTGCCAGCAGCTTGGACTGGGCTGTTGGTCAGCCCCAGCATTTT. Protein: CASSLDWAVGQPQHF. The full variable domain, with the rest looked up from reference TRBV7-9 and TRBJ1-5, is DTGVSQNPRHKITKRGQNVTFRCDPISEHNRLYWYRQTLGQGPEFLTYFQNEAQLEKSRLLSDRFSAERPKGSFSTLEIQRTEQGDSAMYLCASSLDWAVGQPQHFGDGTRLSIL.

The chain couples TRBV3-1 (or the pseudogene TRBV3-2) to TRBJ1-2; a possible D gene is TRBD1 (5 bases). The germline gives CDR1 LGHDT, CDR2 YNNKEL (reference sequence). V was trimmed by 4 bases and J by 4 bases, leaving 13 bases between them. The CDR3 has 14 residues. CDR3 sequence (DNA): TGTGCCAGCAGCCGGCGGGGCGGTGCCTATGGCTACACCTTC. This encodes CASSRRGGAYGYTF.

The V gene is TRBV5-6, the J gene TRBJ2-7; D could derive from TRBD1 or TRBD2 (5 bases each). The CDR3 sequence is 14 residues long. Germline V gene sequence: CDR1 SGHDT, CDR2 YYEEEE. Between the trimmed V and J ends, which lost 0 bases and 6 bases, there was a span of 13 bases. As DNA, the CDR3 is TGTGCCAGCAGCTTGGGAGGGGACCTTTCCGAGCAGTACTTC. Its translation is CASSLGGDLSEQYF.

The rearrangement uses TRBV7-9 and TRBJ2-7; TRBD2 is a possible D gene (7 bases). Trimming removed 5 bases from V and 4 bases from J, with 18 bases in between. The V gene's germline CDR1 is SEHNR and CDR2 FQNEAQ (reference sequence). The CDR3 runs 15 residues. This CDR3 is CASSTLDSGVYEQYF. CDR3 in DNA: TGTGCCAGCAGCACTTTGGACAGCGGGGTTTACGAGCAGTACTTC.

This chain's CDR3 is CAKGARPWQPQHF. The CDR3 bases are TGTGCCAAAGGGGCTCGGCCCTGGCAGCCCCAGCATTTT. The J gene is TRBJ1-5, the V gene TRBV7-9, with D perhaps matching TRBD1 (5 bases). The CDR3 is 13 amino acids. Germline CDR1 and CDR2: SEHNR and FQNEAQ (reference sequence). Trimming stripped 10 bases from V and 7 bases from J, with 17 bases between.

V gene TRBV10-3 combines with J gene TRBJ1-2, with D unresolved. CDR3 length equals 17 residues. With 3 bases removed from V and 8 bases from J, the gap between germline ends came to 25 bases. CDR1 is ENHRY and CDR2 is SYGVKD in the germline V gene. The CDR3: CAISEPGLDYPPGGYTF. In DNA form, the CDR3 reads TGTGCCATCAGTGAACCGGGTCTAGACTACCCTCCGGGAGGCTACACCTTC.

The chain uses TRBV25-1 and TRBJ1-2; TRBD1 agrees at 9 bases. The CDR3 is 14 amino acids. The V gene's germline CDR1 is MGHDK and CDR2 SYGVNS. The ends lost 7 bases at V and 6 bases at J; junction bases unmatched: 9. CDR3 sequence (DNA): TGTGCCAGCACCTCCAGGGACAGGGCCGATGGCTACACCTTC. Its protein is CASTSRDRADGYTF.

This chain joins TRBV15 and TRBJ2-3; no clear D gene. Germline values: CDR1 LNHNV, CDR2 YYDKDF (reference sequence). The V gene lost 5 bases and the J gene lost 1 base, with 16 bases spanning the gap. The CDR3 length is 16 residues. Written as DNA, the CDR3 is TGTGCCACCAGCTCCGGCCCTAGGAGACGCACAGATACGCAGTATTTT. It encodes CATSSGPRRRTDTQYF.

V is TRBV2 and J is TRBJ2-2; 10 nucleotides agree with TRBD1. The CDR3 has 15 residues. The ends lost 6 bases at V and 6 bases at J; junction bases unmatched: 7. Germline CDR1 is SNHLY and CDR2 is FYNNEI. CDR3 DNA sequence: TGTGCCAGCAGAAAGACAGGGGGCCCCGCCGGGGAGCTGTTTTTT. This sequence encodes CASRKTGGPAGELFF.

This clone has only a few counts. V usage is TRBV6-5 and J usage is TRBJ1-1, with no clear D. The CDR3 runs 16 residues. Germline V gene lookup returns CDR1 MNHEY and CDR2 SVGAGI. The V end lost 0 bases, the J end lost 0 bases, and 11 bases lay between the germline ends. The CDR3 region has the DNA TGTGCCAGCAGTTACTCGAGCAAGTGGTTGAACACTGAAGCTTTCTTT. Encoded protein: CASSYSSKWLNTEAFF.

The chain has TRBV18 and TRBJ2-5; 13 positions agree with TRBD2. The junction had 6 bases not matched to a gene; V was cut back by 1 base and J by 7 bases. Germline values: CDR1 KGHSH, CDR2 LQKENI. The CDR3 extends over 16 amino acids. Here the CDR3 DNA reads TGTGCCAGCTCACCACTCGGACTAGCGGGAGTTGGGACCCAGTACTTC. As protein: CASSPLGLAGVGTQYF.

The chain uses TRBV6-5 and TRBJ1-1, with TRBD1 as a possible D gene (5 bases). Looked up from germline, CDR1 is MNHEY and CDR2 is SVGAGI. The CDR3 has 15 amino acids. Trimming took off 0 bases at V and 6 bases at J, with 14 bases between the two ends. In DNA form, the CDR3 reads TGTGCCAGCAGTTACTCTGAGGGGAGATGGGCTGAAGCTTTCTTT. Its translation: CASSYSEGRWAEAFF.

The CDR3 is CASSLEQGAKGYTF. In DNA, the CDR3 is TGTGCCAGCAGTTTAGAACAGGGGGCTAAAGGCTACACCTTC. V usage is TRBV28 and J usage is TRBJ1-2; 9 bases are a match to TRBD1. The CDR3 spans 14 residues. Germline V gene sequence: CDR1 MDHEN, CDR2 SYDVKM. V lost 2 bases, J lost 8 bases, and 6 bases stayed unmatched.

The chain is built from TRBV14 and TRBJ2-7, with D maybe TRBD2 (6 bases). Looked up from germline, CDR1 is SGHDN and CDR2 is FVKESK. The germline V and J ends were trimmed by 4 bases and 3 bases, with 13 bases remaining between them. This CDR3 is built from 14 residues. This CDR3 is CASSRRTTYYEQYF. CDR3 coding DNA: TGTGCCAGCAGCCGACGGACTACCTACTACGAGCAGTACTTC.

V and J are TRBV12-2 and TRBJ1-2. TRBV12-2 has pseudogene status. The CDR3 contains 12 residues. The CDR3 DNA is TGTGCAAGTCGCTCGGACGTCCGTGGCTACACCTTC. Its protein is CASRSDVRGYTF.

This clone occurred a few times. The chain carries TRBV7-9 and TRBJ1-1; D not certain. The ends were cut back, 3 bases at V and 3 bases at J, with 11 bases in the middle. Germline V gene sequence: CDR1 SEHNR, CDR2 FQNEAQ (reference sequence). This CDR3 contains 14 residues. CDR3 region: CASSLVRGYTEAFF. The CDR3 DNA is TGTGCCAGCAGCTTGGTCCGCGGGTACACTGAAGCTTTCTTT.

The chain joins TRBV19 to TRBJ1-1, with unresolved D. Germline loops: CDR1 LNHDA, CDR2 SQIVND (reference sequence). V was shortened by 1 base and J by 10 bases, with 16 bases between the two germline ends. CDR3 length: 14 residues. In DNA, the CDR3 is TGTGCCAGTAGTATAGCGGGCATGGAAGGATCAGCTTTCTTT. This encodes CASSIAGMEGSAFF. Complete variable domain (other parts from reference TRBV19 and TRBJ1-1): DGGITQSPKYLFRKEGQNVTLSCEQNLNHDAMYWYRQDPGQGLRLIYYSQIVNDFQKGDIAEGYSVSREKKESFPLTVTSAQKNPTAFYLCASSIAGMEGSAFFGQGTRLTVV.

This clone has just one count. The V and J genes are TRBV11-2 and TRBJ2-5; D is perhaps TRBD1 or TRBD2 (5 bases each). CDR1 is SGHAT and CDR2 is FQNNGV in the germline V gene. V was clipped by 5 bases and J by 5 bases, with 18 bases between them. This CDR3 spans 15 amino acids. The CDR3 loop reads CASSQGVGTLETQYF. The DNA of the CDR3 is TGTGCCAGCAGCCAAGGGGTAGGGACGTTGGAGACCCAGTACTTC.

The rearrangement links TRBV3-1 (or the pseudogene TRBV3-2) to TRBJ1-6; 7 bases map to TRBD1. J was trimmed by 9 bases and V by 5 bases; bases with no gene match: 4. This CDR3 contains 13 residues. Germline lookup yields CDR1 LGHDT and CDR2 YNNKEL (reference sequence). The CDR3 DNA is TGTGCCAGCAGCAACGACAGGGCTTCACCCCTCCACTTT. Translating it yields CASSNDRASPLHF.

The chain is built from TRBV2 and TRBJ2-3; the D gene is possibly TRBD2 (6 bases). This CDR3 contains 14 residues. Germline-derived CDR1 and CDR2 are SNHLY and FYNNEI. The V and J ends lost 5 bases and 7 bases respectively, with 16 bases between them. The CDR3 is CASSTGTRGNTQYF. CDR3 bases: TGTGCCAGCAGTACTGGGACTCGGGGGAATACGCAGTATTTT.

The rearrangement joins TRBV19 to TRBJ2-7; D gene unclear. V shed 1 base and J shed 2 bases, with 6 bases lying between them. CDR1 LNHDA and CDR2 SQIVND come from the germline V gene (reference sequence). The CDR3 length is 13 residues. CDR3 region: CASSIGWTYEQYF. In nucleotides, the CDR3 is TGTGCCAGTAGTATAGGTTGGACCTACGAGCAGTACTTC. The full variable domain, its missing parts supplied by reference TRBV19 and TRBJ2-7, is DGGITQSPKYLFRKEGQNVTLSCEQNLNHDAMYWYRQDPGQGLRLIYYSQIVNDFQKGDIAEGYSVSREKKESFPLTVTSAQKNPTAFYLCASSIGWTYEQYFGPGTRLTVT.

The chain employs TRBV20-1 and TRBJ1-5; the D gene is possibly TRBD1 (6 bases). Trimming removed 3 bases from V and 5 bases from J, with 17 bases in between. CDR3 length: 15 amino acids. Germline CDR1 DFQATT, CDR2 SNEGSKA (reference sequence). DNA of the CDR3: TGCAGTGCTAGTAGCGGAAACAGGGAACATCAGCCCCAGCATTTT. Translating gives CSASSGNREHQPQHF.